The entry below describes one T cell receptor (beta chain). Its cognate antigen is unknown. The data were produced by immunoSEQ multiplex PCR, yet TCRdb's version contains in-frame clones alone and is incomplete. Of approximately 120,000 clones listed, around 90% are singletons. The entry originates in a study of T cell responses to AZD1222 COVID-19 vaccine. Study-wide results and limits: In a largely white British group with more females than males, clonal diversity was possibly underestimated.

This sample comprised peripheral blood, obtained on day 0 of MenACWY control vaccination. The origin of this receptor is an adult in good health.

This CDR3 is CASSQGQQYGYTF. DNA of the CDR3: TGTGCCAGCAGCCAAGGACAGCAATATGGCTACACCTTC. This chain links TRBV3-1 (or the pseudogene TRBV3-2) with TRBJ1-2; possible D gene TRBD1, 5 bases. Germline V gene lookup returns CDR1 LGHDT and CDR2 YNNKEL (reference sequence). The length of the CDR3 is 13 residues. V gave up 1 base and J gave up 5 bases, with 8 bases separating them.